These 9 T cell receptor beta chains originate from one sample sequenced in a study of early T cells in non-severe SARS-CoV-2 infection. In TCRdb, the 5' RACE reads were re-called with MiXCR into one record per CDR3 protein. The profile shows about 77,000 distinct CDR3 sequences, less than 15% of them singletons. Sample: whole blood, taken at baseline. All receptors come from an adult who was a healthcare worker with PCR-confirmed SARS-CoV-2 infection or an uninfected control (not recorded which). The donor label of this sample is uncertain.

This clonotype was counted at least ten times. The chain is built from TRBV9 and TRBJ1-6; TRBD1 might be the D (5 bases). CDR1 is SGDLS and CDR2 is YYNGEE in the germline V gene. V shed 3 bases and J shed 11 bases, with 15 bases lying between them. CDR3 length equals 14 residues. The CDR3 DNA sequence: TGTGCCAGCAGCGCCGGGACGGTACATACACCCCTCCACTTT. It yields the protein CASSAGTVHTPLHF.

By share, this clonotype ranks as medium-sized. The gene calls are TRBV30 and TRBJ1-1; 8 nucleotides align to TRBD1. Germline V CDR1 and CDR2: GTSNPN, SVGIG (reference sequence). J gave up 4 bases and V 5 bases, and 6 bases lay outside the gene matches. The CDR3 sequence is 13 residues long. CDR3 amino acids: CAWQGAHGTEAFF. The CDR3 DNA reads TGTGCCTGGCAGGGGGCACACGGCACTGAAGCTTTCTTT.

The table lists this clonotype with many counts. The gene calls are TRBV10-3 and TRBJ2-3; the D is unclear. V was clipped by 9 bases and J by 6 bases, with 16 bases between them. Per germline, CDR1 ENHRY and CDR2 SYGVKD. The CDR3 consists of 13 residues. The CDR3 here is CAIAENSRDTQYF. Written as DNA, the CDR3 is TGTGCCATAGCAGAAAACTCTCGGGATACGCAGTATTTT.

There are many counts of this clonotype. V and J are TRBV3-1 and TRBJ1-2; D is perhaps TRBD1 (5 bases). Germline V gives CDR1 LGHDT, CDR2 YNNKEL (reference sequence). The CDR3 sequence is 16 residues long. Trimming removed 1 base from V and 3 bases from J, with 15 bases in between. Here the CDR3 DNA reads TGTGCCAGCAGCCAAGGGGCAGGGCAAACCTACTATGGCTACACCTTC. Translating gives CASSQGAGQTYYGYTF. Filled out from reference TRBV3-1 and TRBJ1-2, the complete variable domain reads DTAVSQTPKYLVTQMGNDKSIKCEQNLGHDTMYWYKQDSKKFLKIMFSYNNKELIINETVPNRFSPKSPDKAHLNLHINSLELGDSAVYFCASSQGAGQTYYGYTFGSGTRLTVV.

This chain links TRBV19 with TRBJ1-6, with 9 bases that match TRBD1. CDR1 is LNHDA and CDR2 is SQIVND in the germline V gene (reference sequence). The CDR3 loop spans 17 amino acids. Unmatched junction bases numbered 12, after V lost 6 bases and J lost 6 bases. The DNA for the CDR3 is TGTGCCAGTAGGAATACAGGGGGCGTCTATGGTAATTCACCCCTCCACTTT. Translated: CASRNTGGVYGNSPLHF.

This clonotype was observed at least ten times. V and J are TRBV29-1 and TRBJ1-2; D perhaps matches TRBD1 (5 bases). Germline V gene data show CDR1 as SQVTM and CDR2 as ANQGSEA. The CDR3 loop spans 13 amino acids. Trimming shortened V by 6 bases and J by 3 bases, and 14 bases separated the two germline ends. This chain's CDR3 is CSVGRVEDYGYTF. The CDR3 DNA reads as TGCAGCGTGGGACGGGTTGAAGACTATGGCTACACCTTC.

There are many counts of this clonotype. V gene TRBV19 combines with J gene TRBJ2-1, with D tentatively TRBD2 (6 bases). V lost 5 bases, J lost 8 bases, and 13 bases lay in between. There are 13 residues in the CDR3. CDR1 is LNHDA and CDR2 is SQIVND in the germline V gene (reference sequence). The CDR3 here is CASSWRGGDEQFF. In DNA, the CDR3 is TGTGCCAGTAGTTGGCGGGGCGGGGATGAGCAGTTCTTC.

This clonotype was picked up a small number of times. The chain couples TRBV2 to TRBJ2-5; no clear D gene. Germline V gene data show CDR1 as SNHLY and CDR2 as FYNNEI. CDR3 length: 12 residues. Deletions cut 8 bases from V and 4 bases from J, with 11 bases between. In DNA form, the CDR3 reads TGTGCCAGCGCTGGGCAGACAGAGACCCAGTACTTC. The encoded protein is CASAGQTETQYF.

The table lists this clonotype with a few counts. The CDR3 DNA sequence: TGTGCCACCAGCAGGGGACAGCATACTAACTATGGCTACACCTTC. Translation gives CATSRGQHTNYGYTF. The genes are TRBV15 and TRBJ1-2; 7 bases match TRBD1. Germline V gene sequence: CDR1 LNHNV, CDR2 YYDKDF (reference sequence). With V trimmed by 3 bases and J by 0 bases, 4 bases remained unmatched. The CDR3 is made up of 15 amino acids.